One sample yielded the 21 T cell receptor beta chains listed below, sequenced in a study of post-analysis software for immune sequencing data. Study observations and caveats: Included in a set of roughly five TRBV segments more frequent in patients than controls were TRBV5-6, TRBV5-1 and TRBV20-1.

No cognate antigen is known for these TCRs. Unique molecular identifiers were present in the TCR beta cDNA libraries. TCRdb reanalysed the PCR reads using MiXCR and keeps one entry per CDR3 protein. The sample consists of hundreds of thousands of distinct CDR3 sequences, 40% to 55% of them appearing once. What was sequenced was blood. All receptors come from a girl between 5 and 17 years old with multiple sclerosis.

This clonotype was detected only a few times. The chain combines TRBV6-4 with TRBJ2-1; no reliable D call. Germline loops: CDR1 MRHNA, CDR2 SNTAGT. Trimming took 2 bases from V and 6 from J, leaving 8 bases between them. This CDR3 spans 13 amino acids. CDR3 loop: CASSDHRGNEQFF. The CDR3 DNA is TGTGCCAGCAGTGACCATCGAGGCAATGAGCAGTTCTTC.

The chain links TRBV29-1 to TRBJ2-1; D gene unclear. Germline CDR1 is SQVTM and CDR2 is ANQGSEA. There are 12 residues in the CDR3. The V and J ends lost 3 bases and 9 bases respectively, with 12 bases between them. CDR3 residues: CSVDPGTGEQFF. In DNA form, the CDR3 reads TGCAGCGTTGACCCGGGTACCGGTGAGCAGTTCTTC.

The V and J genes are TRBV20-1 and TRBJ2-1, with 10 nucleotides matching TRBD2. V lost 5 bases and J lost 1; bases outside the gene matches: 5. The CDR3 is 15 amino acids. The germline gives CDR1 DFQATT, CDR2 SNEGSKA (reference sequence). As DNA, the CDR3 is TGCAGTGCTCCTAGCGGGAGACTATCCTACAATGAGCAGTTCTTC. Its protein is CSAPSGRLSYNEQFF.

The chain employs TRBV28 and TRBJ2-5; TRBD2 aligns across 14 bases. The J call is uncertain, as TRBJ2-7 better fits the DNA end. The CDR3 is made up of 17 amino acids. Germline-derived CDR1 and CDR2 are MDHEN and SYDVKM. This CDR3 is CASKGRGTSGSVYEQYF. CDR3 nucleotide sequence: TGTGCCAGCAAAGGGCGGGGGACTAGCGGGAGTGTTTACGAGCAGTACTTC.

This chain connects TRBV5-1 to TRBJ2-5; TRBD2 matches at 9 bases. The CDR3 totals 15 residues. CDR1 is SGHRS, CDR2 YFSETQ, per germline. V shed 4 bases and J 4 bases; nucleotides not matched to a gene: 8. The CDR3 DNA reads TGCGCCAGCAGCGCGGGACTAGCTGCGGGAGAGACCCAGTACTTC. Translating gives CASSAGLAAGETQYF.

This clonotype was found a few times. This chain joins TRBV10-3 and TRBJ2-1; 13 bases match TRBD2. The ends lost 0 bases at V and 6 bases at J; junction bases unmatched: 5. The germline V gene has CDR1 ENHRY and CDR2 SYGVKD. The CDR3 is 17 residues long. The CDR3 reads CAISESGGLAGFNEQFF. For the CDR3, the DNA is TGTGCCATCAGTGAGTCGGGGGGACTAGCGGGATTCAATGAGCAGTTCTTC.

In regard to this clonotype: A read error may produce the germline difference seen at one junction end. This chain joins TRBV7-3 and TRBJ2-5; 11 bases agree with TRBD2. The CDR3 runs to 15 residues. CDR1 is SGHTA and CDR2 is FQGTGA in the germline V gene. CDR3 loop: CVSSLTSGAGETQYF. The CDR3 nucleotides read TGTGTCAGCAGCCTGACTAGCGGGGCGGGAGAGACCCAGTACTTC. The variable domain in full, completed from reference TRBV7-3 and TRBJ2-5, reads GAGVSQTPSNKVTEKGKYVELRCDPISGHTALYWYRQSLGQGPEFLIYFQGTGAADDSGLPNDRFFAVRPEGSVSTLKIQRTERGDSAVYLCVSSLTSGAGETQYFGPGTRLLVL.

V and J are TRBV27 and TRBJ2-5; TRBD2 agrees at 16 bases. The tail of the sequence fits TRBJ2-7 better, so the J call may be wrong. CDR1 is MNHEY, CDR2 SMNVEV, per germline (reference sequence). The CDR3 spans 18 residues. The CDR3 DNA is TGTGCCAGCAGTTCGTGGCAGGGACTAGCGGGAGGGCAGGGCGAGCAGTACTTC. Its translation is CASSSWQGLAGGQGEQYF.

The chain links TRBV3-1 to TRBJ2-5, with D unresolved. Trimming cost V 0 bases and J 2 bases, with 13 bases left between them. The germline V gene encodes CDR1 LGHDT and CDR2 YNNKEL (reference sequence). This CDR3 has 16 amino acids. The CDR3 bases are TGTGCCAGCAGCCAAGAGGGGATGGGTTTTCAAGAGACCCAGTACTTC. This translates into CASSQEGMGFQETQYF.

The chain employs TRBV20-1 and TRBJ1-1; weak D call: TRBD1 (5 bases). The V end lost 0 bases, the J end lost 1 base, and 12 bases lay between the germline ends. CDR1 is DFQATT, CDR2 SNEGSKA, per germline (reference sequence). The CDR3 runs to 15 residues. CDR3 bases: TGCAGTGCTAGAGATCGGGGACTCCCGAACACTGAAGCTTTCTTT. It specifies CSARDRGLPNTEAFF.

V gene TRBV5-1 combines with J gene TRBJ2-1; 10 bases match TRBD1. The germline V gene has CDR1 SGHRS and CDR2 YFSETQ. The CDR3 spans 14 residues. V was pared by 4 bases and J by 8 bases, with 6 bases of the junction left unmatched. The CDR3 is CASSGFGQGDEQFF. In nucleotides, the CDR3 is TGCGCCAGCAGCGGATTCGGACAGGGGGATGAGCAGTTCTTC. The full variable domain, completed using reference TRBV5-1 and TRBJ2-1, is KAGVTQTPRYLIKTRGQQVTLSCSPISGHRSVSWYQQTPGQGLQFLFEYFSETQRNKGNFPGRFSGRQFSNSRSEMNVSTLELGDSALYLCASSGFGQGDEQFFGPGTRLTVL.

This sequence joins TRBV15 and TRBJ2-3, with D possibly matching TRBD1 (5 bases). CDR1 is LNHNV and CDR2 is YYDKDF in the germline V gene (reference sequence). V was pared by 4 bases and J by 5 bases, with 10 bases between. CDR3 size: 13 residues. CDR3 region: CATSKGRGDTQYF. CDR3 DNA: TGTGCCACCAGCAAGGGTAGGGGAGATACGCAGTATTTT.

The chain links TRBV2 to TRBJ2-7; the match to TRBD2 covers 8 bases. This CDR3 is built from 14 residues. The J segment lost 5 bases and the V segment lost 2 bases, leaving 5 bases of the junction unmatched. From germline, CDR1 is SNHLY and CDR2 FYNNEI. The CDR3 region has the DNA TGTGCCAGCAGTGAAATTATTAGCGGGAACGAGCAGTACTTC. Its protein product is CASSEIISGNEQYF.

The chain carries TRBV3-1 and TRBJ2-7; D is undetermined. The CDR3 is 13 amino acids. Trimming took off 0 bases at V and 3 bases at J, with 6 bases between the two ends. Germline CDR1 and CDR2: LGHDT and YNNKEL (reference sequence). CDR3 amino acids: CASSQEYSYEQYF. The CDR3 bases are TGTGCCAGCAGCCAAGAGTACAGCTACGAGCAGTACTTC.

CDR3 sequence: CASSWPVGTSGRDTDTQYF. The CDR3 nucleotides read TGTGCCAGCAGTTGGCCGGTGGGGACTAGCGGGAGGGACACAGATACGCAGTATTTT. The chain is built from TRBV28 and TRBJ2-3, with TRBD2 identical over 16 bases. After removal of 4 bases from V and 2 bases from J, the junction contained 9 bases not matched to a gene. From germline, CDR1 is MDHEN and CDR2 SYDVKM. This CDR3 contains 19 residues.

This clonotype was recorded once. The V and J genes are TRBV21-1 and TRBJ2-3; whether TRBD2, the table's D call, matches the DNA was not checked. TRBV21-1 is marked as a pseudogene. The CDR3 runs to 15 residues. This chain's CDR3 is CASSSGSGSTDTQYF. The CDR3, as DNA: TGTGCCAGCAGCAGTGGTAGCGGAAGCACAGATACGCAGTATTTT.

The rearrangement uses TRBV6-5 and TRBJ1-2; TRBD1 matches 10 bases. CDR3 length: 13 amino acids. Losses at the gene ends were 6 bases for V and 8 bases for J; bases not matched to a gene: 6. The germline gives CDR1 MNHEY, CDR2 SVGAGI. In nucleotides, the CDR3 is TGTGCCAGCAGCCGAGGGACAGGGGAAGGCTACACCTTC. This translates into CASSRGTGEGYTF.

This sequence joins TRBV29-1 and TRBJ2-7; D may correspond to TRBD1 or TRBD2 (5 bases each). V gave up 1 base and J gave up 3 bases, with 7 bases separating them. Per the germline V gene, CDR1 is SQVTM and CDR2 is ANQGSEA. This CDR3 is built from 12 residues. Here the CDR3 reads CSVEGDGYEQYF. CDR3 sequence (DNA): TGCAGCGTTGAAGGGGACGGCTACGAGCAGTACTTC.

This chain uses TRBV27 with TRBJ1-6, with 10 bases identical to TRBD1. The germline V gene has CDR1 MNHEY and CDR2 SMNVEV (reference sequence). This CDR3 region has 17 residues. V was clipped by 2 bases and J by 8 bases; unmatched bases: 9. CDR3 protein: CASSLALGTGAYSPLHF. The CDR3, as DNA: TGTGCCAGCAGTTTAGCCCTCGGGACAGGGGCCTATTCACCCCTCCACTTT.

The gene calls are TRBV28 and TRBJ2-1; TRBD2 is a possible D gene (5 bases). With 5 bases removed from V and 6 bases from J, the gap between germline ends came to 14 bases. The CDR3 runs to 14 residues. CDR1 is MDHEN, CDR2 SYDVKM, per germline. The CDR3 region has the DNA TGTGCCAGCAGTAACCCCACTAGGTCCAATGAGCAGTTCTTC. Residues: CASSNPTRSNEQFF.

The chain is built from TRBV4-2 and TRBJ2-3, with 12 bases lining up with TRBD2. Per the germline V gene, CDR1 is LGHNA and CDR2 is YNFKEQ. V was pared by 3 bases and J by 3 bases, with 10 bases of the junction left unmatched. This CDR3 contains 18 residues. The CDR3 nucleotides are TGTGCCAGCAGCCAGAGACTAGCGGGAGAAAGGGGAACAGATACGCAGTATTTT. Translation gives CASSQRLAGERGTDTQYF.